The next 32 T cell receptor beta chains were all read from a single sample in a study of blood T cell repertoires in COVID-19. Clones were read by immunoSEQ multiplex PCR, and TCRdb kept only the in-frame ones, dropping some. The sample records 270,000 or so clones, roughly 89% being singletons. The specimen sequenced was peripheral blood. The origin of the receptors is a man aged 40-49 years with acute or convalescent COVID-19.

This chain uses TRBV3-1 (or the pseudogene TRBV3-2) with TRBJ2-5; 12 bases match TRBD2. There are 17 residues in the CDR3. The ends lost 0 bases at V and 5 bases at J; junction bases unmatched: 7. Germline V gene sequence: CDR1 LGHDT, CDR2 YNNKEL (reference sequence). The CDR3 sequence: CASSQERTSGARETQYF. The CDR3 DNA reads TGTGCCAGCAGCCAAGAACGGACTAGCGGGGCCAGGGAGACCCAGTACTTC.

The chain employs TRBV5-4 and TRBJ1-3; D remains ambiguous. This CDR3 is built from 15 residues. Germline CDR1 and CDR2: SGHNT and YYREEE (reference sequence). V was shortened by 4 bases and J by 0 bases, with 11 bases between the two germline ends. This CDR3 is CASSPGSASGNTIYF. For the CDR3, the DNA is TGTGCCAGCAGCCCCGGGTCAGCCTCTGGAAACACCATATATTTT.

In this sample, this clone turned up a few times. The chain has TRBV2 and TRBJ2-1, with 8 bases identical to TRBD2. Looked up from germline, CDR1 is SNHLY and CDR2 is FYNNEI. Trimming removed 2 bases from V and 3 bases from J; junction bases left unmatched: 6. This CDR3 is built from 16 residues. CDR3 nucleotides: TGTGCCAGCAGTGAAAACGGGGGGGCCATCTACAATGAGCAGTTCTTC. Protein product: CASSENGGAIYNEQFF.

The chain links TRBV2 to TRBJ1-3; 8 positions agree with TRBD1. Germline V CDR1 and CDR2: SNHLY, FYNNEI. V shed 6 bases and J 5 bases; nucleotides not matched to a gene: 6. This CDR3 spans 14 amino acids. The CDR3 loop is CASRQGDERNTIYF. CDR3 sequence (DNA): TGTGCCAGCAGACAGGGGGACGAAAGAAACACCATATATTTT.

The chain recombines TRBV3-1 (or the pseudogene TRBV3-2) with TRBJ1-2; D possibly corresponds to TRBD1 (5 bases). The CDR3 spans 13 residues. Germline V gene data show CDR1 as LGHDT and CDR2 as YNNKEL (reference sequence). Trimming left V 0 bases short and J 8 bases short, with 10 bases between. CDR3 in amino acids: CASSQDGGVGYTF. The CDR3 bases are TGTGCCAGCAGCCAAGATGGAGGGGTAGGCTACACCTTC.

Comment on this clone: Other DNA sequences from this sample encode an identical CDR3 as well. The chain employs TRBV5-1 and TRBJ1-1; 9 bases fit TRBD1. J lost 2 bases, V lost 3 bases, and 2 bases had no gene match. The CDR3 runs 14 residues. The V gene's germline CDR1 is SGHRS and CDR2 YFSETQ. The CDR3 is CASSSGQGNTEAFF. Written as DNA, the CDR3 is TGCGCCAGCAGCTCGGGACAGGGAAACACTGAAGCTTTCTTT.

The gene calls are TRBV15 and TRBJ1-2; no reliable D call. V gave up 4 bases and J gave up 5 bases, with 20 bases separating them. The length of the CDR3 is 16 residues. Germline V gene sequence: CDR1 LNHNV, CDR2 YYDKDF (reference sequence). CDR3 region: CATSIGENYRGYGYTF. The CDR3 DNA is TGTGCCACCAGCATCGGGGAAAACTATCGAGGGTATGGCTACACCTTC.

In this sample, this clone turned up once. The V gene is TRBV6-5, the J gene TRBJ2-7; a possible D gene is TRBD1 (6 bases). The CDR3 sequence is 14 residues long. Trimming shortened V by 7 bases and J by 4 bases, and 17 bases separated the two germline ends. Germline V gives CDR1 MNHEY, CDR2 SVGAGI. The CDR3 reads CASTLGTLSYEQYF. CDR3 in DNA: TGTGCCAGCACGCTCGGGACACTATCGTACGAGCAGTACTTC.

CDR3 region: CASSQADSYGYTF. The CDR3 coding sequence is TGTGCCAGCAGCCAAGCCGACAGCTATGGCTACACCTTC. The chain couples TRBV4-2 to TRBJ1-2; D possibly corresponds to TRBD1 (5 bases). Trimming removed 1 base at V and 4 bases at J, with 7 bases between. CDR1 and CDR2 from the germline V gene are LGHNA and YNFKEQ. The CDR3 has 13 amino acids.

The J gene is TRBJ1-5, the V gene TRBV19, with a possible D match to TRBD1 (6 bases). Trimming took 5 bases from V and 6 from J, leaving 14 bases between them. The CDR3 consists of 14 residues. CDR1 and CDR2 from the germline V gene are LNHDA and SQIVND (reference sequence). As DNA, the CDR3 is TGTGCCAGTAGTCCCGACAGGATGGGTCAGCCCCAGCATTTT. It is translated as CASSPDRMGQPQHF.

The chain joins TRBV7-8 to TRBJ2-7; D is unclear. The CDR3 has 14 residues. Deletions cut 1 base from V and 0 bases from J, with 7 bases between. Germline values: CDR1 SGHVS, CDR2 FQNEAQ. The CDR3: CASSLVVVSYEQYF. As DNA, the CDR3 is TGTGCCAGCAGCTTAGTCGTCGTCTCCTACGAGCAGTACTTC. The full variable domain, its missing parts supplied by reference TRBV7-8 and TRBJ2-7, is GAGVSQSPRYKVAKRGQDVALRCDPISGHVSLFWYQQALGQGPEFLTYFQNEAQLDKSGLPSDRFFAERPEGSVSTLKIQRTQQEDSAVYLCASSLVVVSYEQYFGPGTRLTVT.

This clone showed up just once. The chain combines TRBV4-1 with TRBJ2-3, with 7 bases fitting TRBD2. Germline CDR1 and CDR2: MGHRA and YSYEKL. J lost 1 base, V lost 1 base, and 2 bases had no gene match. This CDR3 contains 15 residues. CDR3 protein: CASSQAGGGTDTQYF. The CDR3 nucleotides are TGCGCCAGCAGCCAAGCGGGGGGAGGCACAGATACGCAGTATTTT.

The chain has TRBV6-1 and TRBJ2-1, with 7 bases aligning to TRBD1. Looked up from germline, CDR1 is MNHNS and CDR2 is SASEGT. The J segment lost 0 bases and the V segment lost 4 bases, leaving 12 bases of the junction unmatched. CDR3 length: 18 residues. CDR3 residues: CASSGLQGTQSSYNEQFF. As DNA, the CDR3 is TGTGCCAGCAGTGGGTTACAGGGGACACAGAGCTCCTACAATGAGCAGTTCTTC.

Only one count was recorded for this clone. Other DNA sequences in the same sample also yield this CDR3. CDR3: CASSLSGNTEAFF. In nucleotides, the CDR3 is TGTGCCAGCAGCCTCTCGGGGAACACTGAAGCTTTCTTT. The chain uses TRBV3-1 (or the pseudogene TRBV3-2) and TRBJ1-1; D gene uncertain. The CDR3 contains 13 residues. Looked up from germline, CDR1 is LGHDT and CDR2 is YNNKEL (reference sequence). Trimming took 4 bases from V and 1 from J, leaving 7 bases between them.

CDR3 protein: CASSRTSGGYEQYF. The CDR3 DNA sequence: TGTGCCAGCTCCCGGACTAGCGGGGGGTACGAGCAGTACTTC. V is TRBV4-2 and J is TRBJ2-7, with 14 positions matching TRBD2. Germline loops: CDR1 LGHNA, CDR2 YNFKEQ. V was clipped by 8 bases and J by 4 bases; unmatched bases: 4. This CDR3 comprises 14 residues.

The chain links TRBV6-5 to TRBJ1-2; 9 nucleotides agree with TRBD1. In germline, CDR1 is MNHEY, CDR2 SVGAGI. This CDR3 contains 15 residues. Trimming took 8 bases from V and 2 from J; bases not matched to a gene: 9. CDR3 sequence reads: CASGGQGKRNYGYTF. The CDR3 region has the DNA TGTGCCAGCGGGGGACAGGGCAAACGGAACTATGGCTACACCTTC.

The gene calls are TRBV6-5 and TRBJ1-5; D perhaps matches TRBD1 (5 bases). Trimming removed 6 bases at V and 9 bases at J, with 18 bases between. The CDR3 totals 14 residues. Looked up from germline, CDR1 is MNHEY and CDR2 is SVGAGI. DNA of the CDR3: TGTGCCAGCAGCGCCAGGGAGGAGGGAAGGCCCCAGCATTTT. The encoded protein is CASSAREEGRPQHF.

The chain combines TRBV28 with TRBJ1-5; weak D call: TRBD1 (5 bases). V dropped 5 bases and J dropped 8 bases, with 25 bases sitting between them. Germline V gene sequence: CDR1 MDHEN, CDR2 SYDVKM. CDR3 length: 17 residues. For the CDR3, the DNA is TGTGCCAGCAGTCTACGACTACCGACGGCCGGGGGGGAGCCCCAGCATTTT. Translated: CASSLRLPTAGGEPQHF. Variable domain in full (rest from reference TRBV28 and TRBJ1-5): DVKVTQSSRYLVKRTGEKVFLECVQDMDHENMFWYRQDPGLGLRLIYFSYDVKMKEKGDIPEGYSVSREKKERFSLILESASTNQTSMYLCASSLRLPTAGGEPQHFGDGTRLSIL.

A single count supports this clone. V usage is TRBV5-6 and J usage is TRBJ2-7, with D possibly being TRBD1 (6 bases). The CDR3 is 15 amino acids. Deletions cut 0 bases from V and 3 bases from J, with 13 bases between. Per germline, CDR1 SGHDT and CDR2 YYEEEE. This chain's CDR3 is CASSLGGRLDYEQYF. CDR3 nucleotide sequence: TGTGCCAGCAGCTTGGGGGGGCGGCTAGACTACGAGCAGTACTTC.

The genes are TRBV2 and TRBJ1-2; the match to TRBD1 covers 8 bases. CDR1 and CDR2 from the germline V gene are SNHLY and FYNNEI. The CDR3 has 14 residues. J gave up 6 bases and V 6 bases, and 9 bases lay outside the gene matches. The CDR3 here is CASSRRTGMDGYTF. CDR3 coding DNA: TGTGCCAGCAGCCGCCGGACAGGGATGGATGGCTACACCTTC.

With respect to this clone: In the same sample, other DNA sequences code for this CDR3. The gene calls are TRBV5-1 and TRBJ2-1, with 11 nucleotides matching TRBD2. Germline V gene sequence: CDR1 SGHRS, CDR2 YFSETQ. V was pared by 1 base and J by 3 bases, with 3 bases of the junction left unmatched. The CDR3 extends over 16 amino acids. The CDR3 is CASSLTSGGYYNEQFF. CDR3 nucleotide sequence: TGCGCCAGCAGCTTGACTAGCGGGGGATACTACAATGAGCAGTTCTTC.

This rearrangement joins TRBV7-9 to TRBJ2-7, with D maybe TRBD2 (7 bases). Germline V gene lookup returns CDR1 SEHNR and CDR2 FQNEAQ (reference sequence). The CDR3 is made up of 15 amino acids. The V end was cut by 4 bases, the J end by 3 bases, with 16 bases between. This chain's CDR3 is CASSSSGEGVYEQYF. The CDR3 coding sequence is TGTGCCAGCAGCTCGTCAGGGGAGGGGGTCTACGAGCAGTACTTC.

The chain carries TRBV21-1 and TRBJ1-1; TRBD1, the table's D call, was not compared with the DNA. TRBV21-1 counts as a pseudogene. This CDR3 has 16 amino acids. DNA for the CDR3: TGTGCCAGCAGCAAAGAGTACAGGACAGGGGGCGTTGAAGCTTTCTTT. Its protein product is CASSKEYRTGGVEAFF.

This clone was detected a few times. This chain joins TRBV18 and TRBJ1-1; tentatively, D is TRBD1 (5 bases). Germline lookup yields CDR1 KGHSH and CDR2 LQKENI. The CDR3 spans 15 residues. Deletions cut 4 bases from V and 7 bases from J, with 19 bases between. The CDR3 loop reads CASSQEIDGTGEAFF. The CDR3 nucleotides read TGTGCCAGCTCACAAGAGATTGACGGTACAGGTGAAGCTTTCTTT.

The chain joins TRBV25-1 to TRBJ2-7; possible D gene TRBD1, 6 bases. CDR3 size: 15 residues. Looked up from germline, CDR1 is MGHDK and CDR2 is SYGVNS. Deletions cut 1 base from V and 3 bases from J, with 13 bases between. The CDR3, as DNA: TGTGCCAGCAGTGAATCAGGGGCGTTTCACTACGAGCAGTACTTC. This gives the protein CASSESGAFHYEQYF.

CDR3 loop: CASSPAYRDGRQPQHF. DNA of the CDR3: TGTGCCAGCTCACCGGCCTACAGGGATGGAAGACAGCCCCAGCATTTT. The chain is built from TRBV18 and TRBJ1-5; the D gene is possibly TRBD1 (6 bases). Germline CDR1 and CDR2: KGHSH and LQKENI. The CDR3 consists of 16 residues. Trimming took 3 bases from V and 7 from J, leaving 19 bases between them.

This clone has a handful of counts. The chain has TRBV6-2 or TRBV6-3 and TRBJ1-1; 10 nucleotides agree with TRBD1. The CDR3 is made up of 15 amino acids. The germline V gene encodes CDR1 MNHEY and CDR2 SVGEGT. V shed 4 bases, J shed 4 bases, and the junction held 6 bases outside the gene matches. In DNA form, the CDR3 reads TGTGCCAGCAGTTTTTACGGACAGGGGGGCACTGAAGCTTTCTTT. This codes for CASSFYGQGGTEAFF.

The chain links TRBV19 to TRBJ2-1; D is ambiguous. Trimming cost V 1 base and J 9 bases, with 7 bases left between them. Germline assignment: CDR1 LNHDA and CDR2 SQIVND (reference sequence). There are 12 residues in the CDR3. The CDR3 sequence is CASSIGAVEQFF. The CDR3 nucleotides are TGTGCCAGTAGTATAGGGGCCGTTGAGCAGTTCTTC.

The chain employs TRBV24-1 and TRBJ2-3; TRBD2 matches 9 bases. The CDR3 is 15 residues long. With V trimmed by 3 bases and J by 5 bases, 5 bases remained unmatched. The V gene's germline CDR1 is KGHDR and CDR2 SFDVKD. CDR3 sequence: CATSDPSGVGDTQYF. In DNA form, the CDR3 reads TGTGCCACCAGTGATCCTAGCGGGGTGGGAGATACGCAGTATTTT.

J is TRBJ2-7 and V is TRBV23-1; the match to TRBD2 covers 12 bases. TRBV23-1 is given ORF status, its function remaining uncertain. CDR3 length: 13 amino acids. Trimming removed 10 bases from V and 4 bases from J; junction bases left unmatched: 5. CDR3 amino acids: CATGLAGLYEQYF. CDR3 DNA sequence: TGCGCCACAGGACTAGCGGGGTTGTACGAGCAGTACTTC.

The gene calls are TRBV6-5 and TRBJ1-2; D is unresolved. The CDR3 is made up of 15 amino acids. Germline V gene lookup returns CDR1 MNHEY and CDR2 SVGAGI. V shed 6 bases and J shed 4 bases, with 18 bases lying between them. The CDR3 loop is CASRTWGSEGYGYTF. The CDR3 DNA reads as TGTGCCAGCAGGACATGGGGTTCAGAGGGCTATGGCTACACCTTC.

The V call is TRBV2, the J call TRBJ1-6; TRBD1 matches 8 bases. Germline loops: CDR1 SNHLY, CDR2 FYNNEI. This CDR3 is 15 amino acids long. V lost 5 bases and J lost 10; bases outside the gene matches: 10. DNA for the CDR3: TGTGCCAGCAGTCAAGGGACAGGAGTTGGATCACCCCTCCACTTT. It codes for CASSQGTGVGSPLHF. The complete variable domain, with remaining parts taken from reference TRBV2 and TRBJ1-6, reads EPEVTQTPSHQVTQMGQEVILRCVPISNHLYFYWYRQILGQKVEFLVSFYNNEISEKSEIFDDQFSVERPDGSNFTLKIRSTKLEDSAMYFCASSQGTGVGSPLHFGNGTRLTVT.